The present T cell receptor (beta chain) was sequenced within a study of T-cell memory formation after mild COVID-19 (dated by TCRdb to the early 2020s). Turning to the overall study: Most TCR sequence clusters were specific to one of the two donors. In a couple of donors, T-cell clones that expanded and contracted after mild COVID-19 were tracked by sequencing TCRalpha and TCRbeta repertoires over time. Two young, previously healthy adult volunteers made up the cohort, one male and one female.

Ficoll-Paque density gradient centrifugation was used to isolate PBMCs. The sample holds many counts of this clonotype. Its recognized antigen is unknown. No quality values exist for individual bases; no much larger clone is one base distant. Sequencing instrument: Illumina NovaSeq 6000. Using 5'RACE with constant-segment primers, TCRalpha and TCRbeta cDNA libraries were constructed, with sample barcodes and unique molecular identifiers added in the process. Trizol reagent was used to extract RNA from every sample. The libraries were amplified in two PCR steps, and the second step added a second sample barcode and Illumina TruSeq adapters. The libraries were sequenced on an Illumina NovaSeq using 2 x 150 bp paired-end reads. Processing in the source paper ran as follows. With migec v1.2.7, reads were demultiplexed and then collapsed into UMI-guided consensus sequences. Using mixcr v2.1.11, UMI consensuses were aligned to TRA and TRB V and J templates and then assembled into clonotypes. A clonotype was counted as expanded or contracted only if both edgeR and NoisET called the change significant, with noise models trained on biological replicates. For edgeR calls, the thresholds were a false discovery rate-adjusted p below 0.01 and a log2 fold-change of 1. As an exploratory analysis of dynamics, max-normalized trajectories of the 1000 most abundant clonotypes were examined by PCA with hierarchical clustering. Separately sequenced CD4+ and CD8+ repertoires were used to assign the CD4 or CD8 phenotype of responding clones. Starting from the raw public reads, TCRdb applied fastp trimming at Q25, assembled clones with MiXCR and retained in-frame beta chains. Each record represents a unique CDR3 protein, reported with the most common genes and DNA among its rows. These V and J calls derive from TCRdb rather than the authors' analysis. The sample includes about 29,000 distinct CDR3 sequences, with approximately 12% observed a single time. The ten biggest clones cover approximately 16% of the sample.

Findings and caveats that apply to the study as a whole: Whether the second-wave clones peaking on day 37 were SARS-CoV-2 specific was not confirmed. Clones contracting from day 15 to 85 had balanced CD4/CD8 phenotypes, while a second wave expanding from day 15 to 37 was biased towards CD4+. Only a couple of mild cases were covered by the study, and larger cohorts that include severe cases with pre-infection samples were considered necessary. Contracting CD4+ clones were found mainly in CM and EM memory subsets, while CD8+ clones were enriched in EMRA. Some responding clones were detected in pre-infection memory, which suggested that pre-existing cross-reactive memory T cells had joined the SARS-CoV-2 response.

The receptor was isolated from an adult woman who had mild COVID-19 (a few samples of this study predate the infection). The sample titles of this study are shuffled in the database, so cell type and time point are left out; the donor was told from shared clones. Specimen: PBMCs or a T cell subset sorted from them (not recorded which).

CDR3 sequence: CASSLDTGAGKLFF. In nucleotide form, the sequence is TGCGCCAGCAGCTTGGATACAGGGGCCGGAAAACTGTTTTTT. Rearrangement joined TRBV5-1 to TRBJ1-4; the central 7 bases match TRBD1. V is cut back by 0 bases and J by 10 bases, with 6 bases in the junction unmatched. CDR1 and CDR2, per the germline V gene, are SGHRS and YFSETQ. The CDR3 holds 14 amino acids from the cysteine to the phenylalanine. Here the CDR3 DNA is all that survives: 42 bases in frame from base 1.